Here is one TCR beta chain with its context. Its antigen is unidentified. This sample is part of a study of CD8+CD57+ T cells in acquired aplastic anemia. Study background: Sorted cells (CD4+ and CD8+) yielded DNA amounts that averaged about 3.1 ug.

Points from the study as a whole: Fewer than 30 CD8+ CDR3 sequences were shared between patients and controls. Patients were compared with controls for CD8+ Simpson's diversity, and no significant difference emerged.

The template used for profiling TCR beta VDJ and CDR3 was genomic DNA. TCRdb passed the reads through MiXCR, listing each CDR3 protein once. Among about 270,000 distinct CDR3 sequences listed, approximately 55% were seen once. CDR1 and CDR2 from the germline V gene are SNHLY and FYNNEI. The CDR3 has 14 residues. Germline trimming cut 8 bases from V and 2 bases from J; bases unmatched to any gene: 8. The V call is TRBV2, the J call TRBJ2-5; TRBD2 agrees at 7 bases. The sequence came from a human donor with severe aplastic anemia or a healthy control (not recorded which). Source material: sorted CD4+, CD8+, or CD8+CD57+ T cells (not recorded which) from PBMCs. The CDR3 reads CASLGGVGQETQYF. The CDR3 nucleotides read TGTGCCAGCCTTGGGGGGGTTGGGCAAGAGACCCAGTACTTC. The variable domain in full, with the rest retrieved from reference TRBV2 and TRBJ2-5, is EPEVTQTPSHQVTQMGQEVILRCVPISNHLYFYWYRQILGQKVEFLVSFYNNEISEKSEIFDDQFSVERPDGSNFTLKIRSTKLEDSAMYFCASLGGVGQETQYFGPGTRLLVL.